The next 5 T cell receptor beta chains were all read from a single sample in a study of breast tumors, draining lymph nodes, adjacent tissues. Axillary draining lymph nodes of breast cancer patients supplied the node samples. TCRdb passed the multiplex PCR reads through MiXCR, listing each CDR3 protein once. The sample consists of approximately 140,000 distinct CDR3 sequences, roughly 33% of them appearing once. Input material: axillary lymph node tissue. These receptor sequences come from a female donor with breast cancer. Some clones in this sample may be carry-over from other donors' samples.

CDR3 in amino acids: CASSFVQDTEAFF. CDR3 nucleotides: TGTGCCAGCAGTTTTGTCCAGGACACTGAAGCTTTCTTT. J is TRBJ1-1 and V is TRBV13; D gene ambiguous. From germline, CDR1 is PRHDT and CDR2 FYEKMQ (reference sequence). The V end lost 6 bases, the J end lost 3 bases, and 11 bases lay between the germline ends. This CDR3 is 13 amino acids long. Drawing the rest from reference TRBV13 and TRBJ1-1, the complete variable domain is AAGVIQSPRHLIKEKRETATLKCYPIPRHDTVYWYQQGPGQDPQFLISFYEKMQSDKGSIPDRFSAQQFSDYHSELNMSSLELGDSALYFCASSFVQDTEAFFGQGTRLTVV.

V usage is TRBV19 and J usage is TRBJ1-1, with a tentative D call TRBD1 (6 bases). The germline CDR1 and CDR2 sequences are LNHDA and SQIVND (reference sequence). This CDR3 region has 12 residues. V shed 9 bases and J shed 3 bases, with 11 bases lying between them. CDR3 region: CASSGGDTEAFF. As DNA, the CDR3 is TGTGCCAGCTCCGGGGGCGACACTGAAGCTTTCTTT.

This clonotype was counted many times. Germline and junction disagree at one end, which may indicate a read error. V gene TRBV6-1 combines with J gene TRBJ2-1, with D perhaps TRBD2 (5 bases). There are 16 residues in the CDR3. Germline loops: CDR1 MNHNS, CDR2 SASEGT. This chain's CDR3 is CASSQASSSRYNEQFF. The CDR3 region has the DNA TGTGCCAGCAGTCAAGCGAGTTCTAGCCGGTACAATGAGCAGTTCTTC.

Ten or more counts support this clonotype. The V and J genes are TRBV7-6 and TRBJ1-2; a possible D gene is TRBD1 (5 bases). The V end lost 10 bases, the J end lost 5 bases, and 17 bases lay between the germline ends. CDR3 length equals 13 residues. Germline V gene sequence: CDR1 SGHVS, CDR2 FNYEAQ. CDR3 sequence reads: CATSRDDRYGYTF. The CDR3 DNA follows: TGTGCCACGAGCCGGGACGATCGGTATGGCTACACCTTC.

This clonotype came up many times. The CDR3 sequence: CASSRTDTNEKLFF. The CDR3 DNA is TGTGCCAGCAGTAGGACAGACACTAATGAAAAACTGTTTTTT. The chain recombines TRBV6-5 with TRBJ1-4; D is possibly TRBD1 (6 bases). The V end lost 5 bases, the J end lost 2 bases, and 9 bases lay between the germline ends. Germline V gene lookup returns CDR1 MNHEY and CDR2 SVGAGI. There are 14 residues in the CDR3.